What follows are 7 T cell receptor beta chains derived from one specimen sequenced in a study of blood T cell repertoires in COVID-19. Clones were read by immunoSEQ multiplex PCR, and TCRdb kept only the in-frame ones, dropping some. The sample shows some 170,000 clones, 65% to 80% of them seen only once. Sample: peripheral blood. The receptors derive from a man in his 60s with acute or convalescent COVID-19.

This clone occurred a few times. V is TRBV6-2 or TRBV6-3 and J is TRBJ1-5, with D maybe TRBD1 (5 bases). V was clipped by 0 bases and J by 5 bases, with 8 bases between them. Germline-derived CDR1 and CDR2 are MNHEY and SVGEGT. The length of the CDR3 is 14 residues. The CDR3 bases are TGTGCCAGCAGTTACTCCGGCAGGGATCAGCCCCAGCATTTT. This codes for CASSYSGRDQPQHF.

V usage is TRBV11-2 and J usage is TRBJ1-1; D is unclear. Germline V gives CDR1 SGHAT, CDR2 FQNNGV. The CDR3 sequence is 13 residues long. Trimming stripped 1 base from V and 6 bases from J, with 9 bases between. CDR3 loop: CASSLGSGPEAFF. CDR3 DNA sequence: TGTGCCAGCAGCTTAGGGTCGGGTCCTGAAGCTTTCTTT.

The gene calls are TRBV30 and TRBJ2-3, with D possibly TRBD2 on 6 matching bases. Germline lookup yields CDR1 GTSNPN and CDR2 SVGIG (reference sequence). The V gene lost 8 bases and the J gene lost 2 bases, with 14 bases spanning the gap. This CDR3 has 13 residues. DNA of the CDR3: TGTGCCCGTGGAGGGTATGACACAGATACGCAGTATTTT. Translation gives CARGGYDTDTQYF.

This chain uses TRBV4-1 with TRBJ2-7, with a weak D call TRBD2 (7 bases). V shed 0 bases and J shed 4 bases, with 22 bases lying between them. Germline CDR1 MGHRA, CDR2 YSYEKL. CDR3 length: 18 residues. The CDR3 sequence: CASSQEMARGGNAYEQYF. The CDR3 DNA reads TGCGCCAGCAGCCAAGAAATGGCGAGGGGGGGTAATGCGTACGAGCAGTACTTC.

CDR3 in amino acids: CSVEDHGGANTGELFF. The DNA for the CDR3 is TGCAGCGTTGAAGATCACGGCGGAGCGAACACCGGGGAGCTGTTTTTT. The V and J genes are TRBV29-1 and TRBJ2-2, with D uncertain. V was cut by 0 bases and J by 0 bases, with 11 bases left in between. This CDR3 has 16 amino acids. CDR1 and CDR2 from the germline V gene are SQVTM and ANQGSEA.

The chain links TRBV19 to TRBJ2-1, with D possibly matching TRBD2 (6 bases). The CDR3 is 14 amino acids. Germline CDR1 is LNHDA and CDR2 is SQIVND (reference sequence). The ends were cut back, 6 bases at V and 0 bases at J, with 9 bases in the middle. The CDR3 spells CASRGGSSYNEQFF. In DNA, the CDR3 is TGTGCCAGTAGGGGGGGAAGCTCCTACAATGAGCAGTTCTTC.

The chain uses TRBV5-1 and TRBJ1-4; D uncertain. The germline V gene has CDR1 SGHRS and CDR2 YFSETQ. The CDR3 has 14 amino acids. Trimming left V 7 bases short and J 8 bases short, with 18 bases between. The CDR3 protein is CASRQEGIYEKLFF. The CDR3 DNA sequence: TGCGCCAGCCGTCAAGAGGGTATATACGAAAAACTGTTTTTT.